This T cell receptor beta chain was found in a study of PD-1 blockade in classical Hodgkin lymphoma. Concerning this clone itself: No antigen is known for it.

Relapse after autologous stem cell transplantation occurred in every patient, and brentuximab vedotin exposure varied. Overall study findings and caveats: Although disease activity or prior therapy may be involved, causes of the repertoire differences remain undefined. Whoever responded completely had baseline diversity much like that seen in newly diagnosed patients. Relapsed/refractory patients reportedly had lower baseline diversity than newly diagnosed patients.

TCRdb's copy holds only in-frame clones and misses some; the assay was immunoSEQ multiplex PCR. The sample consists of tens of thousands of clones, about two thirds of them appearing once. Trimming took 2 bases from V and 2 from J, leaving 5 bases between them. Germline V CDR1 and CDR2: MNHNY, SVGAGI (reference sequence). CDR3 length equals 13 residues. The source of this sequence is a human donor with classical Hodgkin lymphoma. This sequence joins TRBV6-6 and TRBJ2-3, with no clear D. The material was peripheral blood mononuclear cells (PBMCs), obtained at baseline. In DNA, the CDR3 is TGTGCCAGCAGTTACGACTTCACAGATACGCAGTATTTT. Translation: CASSYDFTDTQYF.